One and the same sample provided the 18 T cell receptor beta chains below, sequenced in a study of early T cells in non-severe SARS-CoV-2 infection. MiXCR was run by TCRdb on the 5' RACE reads, yielding one entry per CDR3 protein. The table includes over 85,000 distinct CDR3 sequences, around 13% detected once. The sample comprised whole blood. Receptors originate from an adult who was a healthcare worker with PCR-confirmed SARS-CoV-2 infection or an uninfected control (not recorded which).

The chain couples TRBV20-1 to TRBJ1-2; D is ambiguous. The CDR3 totals 12 residues. CDR1 is DFQATT, CDR2 SNEGSKA, per germline (reference sequence). Trimming cost V 2 bases and J 5 bases, with 9 bases left between them. In nucleotides, the CDR3 is TGCAGTGCTAGAAACGGAACGTATGGCTACACCTTC. Protein product: CSARNGTYGYTF.

A word on this clonotype: One base away lies a much larger clone, so this may be a sequencing read error. J is TRBJ2-7 and V is TRBV28; possible D gene TRBD2, 6 bases. The CDR3 covers 13 residues. The V and J ends lost 6 bases and 2 bases respectively, with 11 bases between them. Germline V gene data show CDR1 as MDHEN and CDR2 as SYDVKM. The CDR3 DNA is TGTGCCAGCAGACTAACGGGAGCCTACGAGCAGTACTTC. This sequence encodes CASRLTGAYEQYF.

This clonotype was seen ten or more times. The genes are TRBV18 and TRBJ1-1; D is unresolved. The CDR3 has 16 residues. In germline, CDR1 is KGHSH, CDR2 LQKENI. V was shortened by 2 bases and J by 1 base, with 14 bases between the two germline ends. CDR3 sequence (DNA): TGTGCCAGCTCACCATACGGCGGCGGGAGGAACACTGAAGCTTTCTTT. Amino acids: CASSPYGGGRNTEAFF.

The CDR3 is CASSIGGNGHEQFF. The CDR3 region has the DNA TGTGCCAGTAGTATTGGTGGGAACGGTCATGAGCAGTTCTTC. This chain connects TRBV19 to TRBJ2-1, with D uncertain. V lost 3 bases to trimming and J lost 8 bases, with 14 bases between them. This CDR3 comprises 14 residues. Germline CDR1 reads LNHDA; CDR2 reads SQIVND (reference sequence). Complete variable domain (other parts from reference TRBV19 and TRBJ2-1): DGGITQSPKYLFRKEGQNVTLSCEQNLNHDAMYWYRQDPGQGLRLIYYSQIVNDFQKGDIAEGYSVSREKKESFPLTVTSAQKNPTAFYLCASSIGGNGHEQFFGPGTRLTVL.

The chain uses TRBV5-1 and TRBJ2-5; 16 bases agree with TRBD2. The V gene end was trimmed by 4 bases and the J gene end by 5 bases; junction bases not matched to a gene: 11. The length of the CDR3 is 18 residues. Germline-derived CDR1 and CDR2 are SGHRS and YFSETQ. CDR3 sequence: CASSPGTSGRAWEETQYF. The CDR3 DNA follows: TGCGCCAGCAGCCCCGGGACTAGCGGGAGGGCCTGGGAGGAGACCCAGTACTTC.

The genes are TRBV7-9 and TRBJ2-1; tentative D call: TRBD2 (5 bases). The CDR3 contains 12 residues. The germline V gene encodes CDR1 SEHNR and CDR2 FQNEAQ (reference sequence). V lost 2 bases, J lost 10 bases, and 9 bases lay in between. DNA of the CDR3: TGTGCCAGCAGCTTATCTAGCAACGAGCAGTTCTTC. Translating it yields CASSLSSNEQFF.

This clonotype was counted only a few times. The gene calls are TRBV27 and TRBJ2-1; TRBD2 is a possible D gene (6 bases). V gave up 6 bases and J gave up 0 bases, with 15 bases separating them. CDR1 is MNHEY and CDR2 is SMNVEV in the germline V gene (reference sequence). The CDR3 consists of 16 residues. The CDR3 nucleotides read TGTGCCAGCAGCGGCCGTCTCGGGAGCTCCTACAATGAGCAGTTCTTC. This sequence encodes CASSGRLGSSYNEQFF.

This rearrangement joins TRBV9 to TRBJ2-7; tentative D call: TRBD2 (5 bases). The germline gives CDR1 SGDLS, CDR2 YYNGEE. The CDR3 runs 13 residues. V gave up 7 bases and J gave up 2 bases, with 13 bases separating them. The CDR3 loop reads CASGRPGTYEQYF. As DNA, the CDR3 is TGTGCCAGCGGCCGACCCGGGACCTACGAGCAGTACTTC.

The rearrangement joins TRBV24-1 to TRBJ1-2; maybe TRBD1 (6 bases). Germline V gene data show CDR1 as KGHDR and CDR2 as SFDVKD. V was pared by 3 bases and J by 3 bases, with 16 bases between. The CDR3 loop spans 16 amino acids. The DNA of the CDR3 is TGTGCCACCAGTGATACTACAGGGACGAAGGACTATGGCTACACCTTC. Amino acids: CATSDTTGTKDYGYTF.

V gene TRBV7-8 combines with J gene TRBJ1-2; TRBD1 agrees at 9 bases. The ends lost 5 bases at V and 3 bases at J; junction bases unmatched: 16. Germline V gene sequence: CDR1 SGHVS, CDR2 FQNEAQ. This CDR3 is 18 amino acids long. CDR3 sequence (DNA): TGTGCCAGCAGCCCCAAGCTGGGACAGGGTGATGAGGACTATGGCTACACCTTC. Amino acids: CASSPKLGQGDEDYGYTF.

The chain is built from TRBV5-1 and TRBJ1-2; D perhaps matches TRBD1 (6 bases). Trimming removed 4 bases from V and 3 bases from J, with 16 bases in between. CDR1 and CDR2 (germline): SGHRS, YFSETQ. This CDR3 spans 15 amino acids. CDR3 in amino acids: CASSGSGGEYYGYTF. CDR3 DNA sequence: TGCGCCAGCAGCGGGAGTGGGGGCGAGTACTATGGCTACACCTTC.

This clonotype has at least ten counts. The chain carries TRBV20-1 and TRBJ2-1; D gene unclear. Germline V gene data show CDR1 as DFQATT and CDR2 as SNEGSKA (reference sequence). The V end was cut by 1 base, the J end by 13 bases, with 14 bases between. The CDR3 loop spans 12 amino acids. CDR3 loop: CSARGGRERQFF. The CDR3 DNA reads as TGCAGTGCTAGAGGAGGACGAGAGCGCCAGTTCTTC.

Concerning this clonotype itself: Possible read error: a much larger clone is one base away. The V call is TRBV5-1, the J call TRBJ2-7; 7 bases align to TRBD1. The CDR3 has 15 amino acids. Germline CDR1 reads SGHRS; CDR2 reads YFSETQ. J was trimmed by 0 bases and V by 5 bases; bases with no gene match: 8. CDR3 in amino acids: CASRGPDRSSYEQYF. The CDR3 DNA follows: TGCGCCAGCAGGGGCCCGGACAGGAGCTCCTACGAGCAGTACTTC. Filled out from reference TRBV5-1 and TRBJ2-7, the complete variable domain reads KAGVTQTPRYLIKTRGQQVTLSCSPISGHRSVSWYQQTPGQGLQFLFEYFSETQRNKGNFPGRFSGRQFSNSRSEMNVSTLELGDSALYLCASRGPDRSSYEQYFGPGTRLTVT.

There are a few counts of this clonotype. The genes are TRBV20-1 and TRBJ1-2, with a tentative D call TRBD1 (6 bases). This CDR3 is built from 13 residues. Germline CDR1 and CDR2: DFQATT and SNEGSKA (reference sequence). The V gene lost 3 bases and the J gene lost 3 bases, with 11 bases spanning the gap. CDR3 DNA sequence: TGCAGTGCTAGTAGGGGGGCCTACTATGGCTACACCTTC. It codes for CSASRGAYYGYTF.

Of note for this clonotype: A much larger clone sits a single nucleotide away, making a read error possible. V gene TRBV6-5 combines with J gene TRBJ2-7; D tentatively reads TRBD1 or TRBD2 (5 bases each). CDR1 and CDR2 (germline): MNHEY, SVGAGI. There are 15 residues in the CDR3. The DNA of the CDR3 is TGTGTCAGCAGCCCCCGGGACGGCGGGTTCTACGAGCAGTACTTC. As protein: CVSSPRDGGFYEQYF.

V and J are TRBV6-5 and TRBJ1-1, with 7 bases aligning to TRBD1. After removal of 5 bases from V and 11 bases from J, the junction contained 11 bases not matched to a gene. Germline V gives CDR1 MNHEY, CDR2 SVGAGI. The CDR3 loop spans 13 amino acids. The CDR3 protein is CASSPNLQGDAFF. The CDR3 DNA follows: TGTGCCAGCAGTCCTAATCTCCAGGGGGATGCTTTCTTT.

The V and J genes are TRBV6-2 or TRBV6-3 and TRBJ1-6; 7 bases map to TRBD1. CDR3 length: 14 amino acids. Germline V gene data show CDR1 as MNHEY and CDR2 as SVGEGT. V shed 3 bases and J 6 bases; nucleotides not matched to a gene: 2. The CDR3, as DNA: TGTGCCAGCAGTTATGGGGACAGTAATTCACCCCTCCACTTT. The encoded protein is CASSYGDSNSPLHF.

At least ten counts were recorded for this clonotype. The V gene is TRBV12-3 or TRBV12-4, the J gene TRBJ2-3, with D maybe TRBD2 (5 bases). This CDR3 comprises 15 residues. Trimming left V 0 bases short and J 5 bases short, with 12 bases between. CDR3 nucleotide sequence: TGTGCCAGCAGTTTAGCGGGGAGCTTGGGAGATACGCAGTATTTT. Amino acid sequence: CASSLAGSLGDTQYF.